The 21 T cell receptor beta chains in this list originate from one sample, sequenced in a study of T cell responses to AZD1222 COVID-19 vaccine. Assay: immunoSEQ multiplex PCR; the TCRdb copy retains only in-frame clones and omits some. The sample yields about 150,000 clones, 80% to 95% seen once. The material was peripheral blood, obtained 28 days after the second AZD1222 dose. The receptors originated from an adult who received the AZD1222 COVID-19 vaccine.

The chain combines TRBV13 with TRBJ1-4; D is ambiguous. CDR1 is PRHDT, CDR2 FYEKMQ, per germline (reference sequence). This CDR3 spans 13 amino acids. Trimming took 5 bases from V and 7 from J, leaving 11 bases between them. The DNA of the CDR3 is TGTGCCAGCAGCCCCCCTGGGAGTGAAAAACTGTTTTTT. This gives the protein CASSPPGSEKLFF.

This rearrangement joins TRBV6-2 or TRBV6-3 to TRBJ2-7; 8 nucleotides match TRBD2. Trimming at V came to 5 bases and at J to 4 bases, leaving 4 bases not matched to a gene. The CDR3 sequence is 13 residues long. In germline, CDR1 is MNHEY, CDR2 SVGEGT. CDR3 DNA sequence: TGTGCCAGCAGTCGGGGGGGCCCTTACGAGCAGTACTTC. Protein: CASSRGGPYEQYF.

The count of this clone is one. The V and J genes are TRBV10-3 and TRBJ1-1, with D unclear. V dropped 3 bases and J dropped 5 bases, with 13 bases sitting between them. This CDR3 has 14 amino acids. Germline V gene lookup returns CDR1 ENHRY and CDR2 SYGVKD. DNA for the CDR3: TGTGCCATCAGTGAATCGGCCGTCGGGACTGAAGCTTTCTTT. It is translated as CAISESAVGTEAFF.

V usage is TRBV11-2 and J usage is TRBJ2-7, with 7 positions matching TRBD1. Germline CDR1 SGHAT, CDR2 FQNNGV. The CDR3 covers 15 residues. Trimming removed 5 bases from V and 3 bases from J; junction bases left unmatched: 10. Here the CDR3 reads CASSQDPGQYYEQYF. The DNA of the CDR3 is TGTGCCAGCAGCCAGGACCCGGGACAGTACTACGAGCAGTACTTC.

The V and J genes are TRBV29-1 and TRBJ2-7, with 7 positions matching TRBD2. V dropped 2 bases and J dropped 3; count of bases not matched to a gene: 1. This CDR3 contains 12 residues. CDR1 and CDR2 from the germline V gene are SQVTM and ANQGSEA. In DNA, the CDR3 is TGCAGCGTTGAAACTAGCGACTACGAGCAGTACTTC. As protein: CSVETSDYEQYF.

The V gene is TRBV7-2, the J gene TRBJ1-5; tentatively, D is TRBD1 (6 bases). Germline CDR1 reads SGHTA; CDR2 reads FQGNSA. The CDR3 contains 15 residues. V was pared by 4 bases and J by 3 bases, with 13 bases between. In DNA, the CDR3 is TGTGCCAGCAGCTCCGGCAGGGGTAACAATCAGCCCCAGCATTTT. Translated, it gives CASSSGRGNNQPQHF.

The chain uses TRBV5-4 and TRBJ2-5; the D gene is possibly TRBD2 (6 bases). In germline, CDR1 is SGHNT, CDR2 YYREEE (reference sequence). This CDR3 spans 13 amino acids. V lost 2 bases and J lost 1, with 6 bases in between. CDR3 sequence (DNA): TGTGCCAGCAGCTTTAGCGGCCAAGAGACCCAGTACTTC. Translating it yields CASSFSGQETQYF.

The chain joins TRBV5-1 to TRBJ2-7, with 9 bases lining up with TRBD1. Germline trimming cut 5 bases from V and 3 bases from J; bases unmatched to any gene: 9. The germline CDR1 and CDR2 sequences are SGHRS and YFSETQ. CDR3 length: 15 residues. This CDR3 reads CASRAGTGSNYEQYF. For the CDR3, the DNA is TGCGCCAGCAGGGCGGGGACAGGGAGTAACTACGAGCAGTACTTC.

The chain combines TRBV18 with TRBJ2-7, with a possible D match to TRBD2 (5 bases). The CDR3 loop spans 15 amino acids. The V and J ends lost 3 bases and 4 bases respectively, with 16 bases between them. Germline V lookup: CDR1 KGHSH, CDR2 LQKENI. The CDR3 DNA reads TGTGCCAGCTCACCCAACCCCCGGGGAGCGTACGAGCAGTACTTC. Residues: CASSPNPRGAYEQYF.

V usage is TRBV18 and J usage is TRBJ2-7; 8 bases align to TRBD2. V lost 2 bases, J lost 0 bases, and 3 bases stayed unmatched. The germline V gene has CDR1 KGHSH and CDR2 LQKENI. The CDR3 extends over 15 amino acids. The DNA for the CDR3 is TGTGCCAGCTCACCAACTAGCGGAGTCTCCTACGAGCAGTACTTC. Its protein is CASSPTSGVSYEQYF.

The chain carries TRBV28 and TRBJ2-1; D is unresolved. Per the germline V gene, CDR1 is MDHEN and CDR2 is SYDVKM. V lost 4 bases, J lost 4 bases, and 5 bases lay in between. The CDR3 length is 12 residues. The CDR3 DNA sequence: TGTGCCAGCAGTTATGGGTACAATGAGCAGTTCTTC. Translating gives CASSYGYNEQFF.

V is TRBV4-1 and J is TRBJ1-3, with D possibly matching TRBD1 (5 bases). This CDR3 is built from 17 residues. Trimming cost V 1 base and J 4 bases, with 17 bases left between them. CDR1 is MGHRA and CDR2 is YSYEKL in the germline V gene. CDR3 coding DNA: TGCGCCAGCAGCCAAGCACCGCCAGGGCGCGTCGGAAACACCATATATTTT. Protein sequence: CASSQAPPGRVGNTIYF.

The chain combines TRBV5-1 with TRBJ2-1; TRBD2 aligns across 13 bases. The CDR3 length is 18 residues. The germline V gene has CDR1 SGHRS and CDR2 YFSETQ. V lost 2 bases to trimming and J lost 5 bases; unmatched junction nucleotides: 10. CDR3 bases: TGCGCCAGCAGCTTAACTCCGGGACTAGCGGGACCGGACAATGAGCAGTTCTTC. It specifies CASSLTPGLAGPDNEQFF.

The V and J genes are TRBV24-1 and TRBJ2-1; 7 positions agree with TRBD1. After removal of 4 bases from V and 5 bases from J, the junction contained 4 bases not matched to a gene. CDR1 is KGHDR and CDR2 is SFDVKD in the germline V gene. This CDR3 is built from 14 residues. The CDR3: CATSEPGQDNEQFF. CDR3 DNA sequence: TGTGCCACCAGTGAGCCTGGACAGGACAATGAGCAGTTCTTC.

For the CDR3, the DNA is TGTGCCAGCAGCTCTCGGACTAGCGGGTATCACAATGAGCAGTTCTTC. This translates into CASSSRTSGYHNEQFF. The gene calls are TRBV9 and TRBJ2-1, with 11 bases aligning to TRBD2. There are 16 residues in the CDR3. In germline, CDR1 is SGDLS, CDR2 YYNGEE. Losses at the gene ends were 4 bases for V and 5 bases for J; bases not matched to a gene: 8.

This chain links TRBV5-3 with TRBJ2-7; 7 nucleotides align to TRBD1. TRBV5-3 is noted as an ORF with a role that remains uncertain. CDR3 length: 16 amino acids. V lost 4 bases, J lost 0 bases, and 10 bases stayed unmatched. The CDR3 DNA sequence: TGTGCCAGAAGCGCGTTGACAGGGAGAATCTCCTACGAGCAGTACTTC. Translation gives CARSALTGRISYEQYF.

CDR3 loop: CASSLLAGNNEQFF. The CDR3 bases are TGTGCCAGCAGTCTGCTAGCGGGAAACAATGAGCAGTTCTTC. The rearrangement joins TRBV25-1 to TRBJ2-1, with 9 nucleotides matching TRBD2. Germline values: CDR1 MGHDK, CDR2 SYGVNS. This CDR3 is 14 amino acids long. J lost 5 bases, V lost 5 bases, and 4 bases had no gene match.

This clone was observed a single time. The gene calls are TRBV30 and TRBJ1-4; 8 bases align to TRBD1. CDR3 length: 14 amino acids. Germline CDR1 GTSNPN, CDR2 SVGIG (reference sequence). With V trimmed by 5 bases and J by 3 bases, 5 bases remained unmatched. The DNA of the CDR3 is TGTGCCTGGTCCAGGGGGCTTTCTAATGAAAAACTGTTTTTT. This encodes CAWSRGLSNEKLFF. Variable domain in full (rest from reference TRBV30 and TRBJ1-4): SQTIHQWPATLVQPVGSPLSLECTVEGTSNPNLYWYRQAAGRGLQLLFYSVGIGQISSEVPQNLSASRPQDRQFILSSKKLLLSDSGFYLCAWSRGLSNEKLFFGSGTQLSVL.

This rearrangement joins TRBV10-2 to TRBJ2-1, with TRBD2 matching over 13 bases. J gave up 8 bases and V 7 bases, and 5 bases lay outside the gene matches. The CDR3 spans 14 residues. The germline V gene encodes CDR1 WSHSY and CDR2 SAAADI. The CDR3 protein is CASTPTSGRYEQFF. Written as DNA, the CDR3 is TGCGCCAGCACTCCGACTAGCGGGAGGTATGAGCAGTTCTTC.

The V gene is TRBV11-2, the J gene TRBJ1-4; TRBD1 might be the D (5 bases). Deletions cut 2 bases from V and 5 bases from J, with 12 bases between. The CDR3 spans 15 residues. The germline V gene encodes CDR1 SGHAT and CDR2 FQNNGV. CDR3 nucleotide sequence: TGTGCCAGCAGCTTACAGAGGGGACGGAATGAAAAACTGTTTTTT. Encoded protein: CASSLQRGRNEKLFF.

The table lists this clone with a count of one. V usage is TRBV5-4 and J usage is TRBJ2-3; D could derive from TRBD1 or TRBD2 (5 bases each). With 0 bases removed from V and 4 bases from J, the gap between germline ends came to 12 bases. The CDR3 is made up of 15 amino acids. CDR1 and CDR2 from the germline V gene are SGHNT and YYREEE (reference sequence). This chain's CDR3 is CASSLDGTHADTQYF. Here the CDR3 DNA reads TGTGCCAGCAGCTTGGACGGGACGCATGCAGATACGCAGTATTTT.